These 4 T cell receptor beta chains were all obtained from the same sample, sequenced in a study of vaccination and CD4 T cells after COVID-19. Once obtained from cultured CD4+ T cells, the DNA was sequenced using the Oncomine TCR Beta short-read assay. TCRdb called the PCR reads again in MiXCR, with one record for every CDR3 protein. The repertoire holds some 18,000 distinct CDR3 sequences, around four fifths seen once, with about 15% in the top ten. Antigens of these TCRs are unknown. The treatment was: roughly 11-day PBMC culture with coronavirus spike peptide pools or control peptides (ViraFEST assay). The sample consisted of CD4+ T cells from blood, cultured in vitro, taken after SARS-CoV-2 vaccination. Receptors originate from a human donor who received a COVID-19 vaccine.

The sample holds one count of this clonotype. The rearrangement joins TRBV19 to TRBJ2-6, with TRBD1 identical over 10 bases. The ends lost 3 bases at V and 0 bases at J; junction bases unmatched: 5. The CDR3 consists of 18 residues. Germline CDR1 is LNHDA and CDR2 is SQIVND (reference sequence). The CDR3 region is CASSIFGTGVSGANVLTF. In nucleotides, the CDR3 is TGTGCCAGTAGTATTTTCGGGACAGGGGTCTCTGGGGCCAACGTCCTGACTTTC.

This clonotype turned up a few times. The rearrangement uses TRBV7-2 and TRBJ1-3, with 7 bases aligning to TRBD1. Germline V lookup: CDR1 SGHTA, CDR2 FQGNSA. This CDR3 is built from 15 residues. V lost 4 bases, J lost 0 bases, and 3 bases stayed unmatched. The DNA of the CDR3 is TGTGCCAGCAGCTCGCAGGGGGTCTCTGGAAACACCATATATTTT. Amino acid sequence: CASSSQGVSGNTIYF.

The chain recombines TRBV12-3 or TRBV12-4 with TRBJ1-2; D gene unclear. The V gene lost 4 bases and the J gene lost 3 bases, with 12 bases spanning the gap. This CDR3 has 14 residues. The CDR3 here is CASSSKRDYYGYTF. The CDR3 region has the DNA TGTGCCAGCAGTTCAAAAAGGGATTACTATGGCTACACCTTC.

This clonotype was seen a single time. The V and J genes are TRBV19 and TRBJ1-2; D remains unclear. This CDR3 contains 16 residues. CDR1 and CDR2 (germline): LNHDA, SQIVND (reference sequence). V dropped 5 bases and J dropped 5 bases, with 21 bases sitting between them. The CDR3: CASSPRKSRRGYGYTF. CDR3 in DNA: TGTGCCAGTAGTCCGCGCAAATCTCGAAGAGGATATGGCTACACCTTC.